This is a list of T cell receptor beta chains from one sample in a study of blood T cell repertoires in COVID-19. TCRdb's copy holds only in-frame clones and misses some; the assay was immunoSEQ multiplex PCR. The repertoire includes 150,000 to 200,000 clones, roughly 73% of them detected once, and 2.5% to 3.5% sits in the top ten. Sequencing was performed on peripheral blood. The origin of the receptors is a woman aged 80 or over with active or convalescent COVID-19. Both conserved end residues are part of each CDR3. D genes are given only for firm matches. Size is omitted from some rows. Given values are once, few, many or a class for expanded clones.

d_call	v_call	clone_size	j_call	cdr3_length	cdr3_aa	cdr3_nt
TRBD1	TRBV18	NA	TRBJ1-1	14	CASSQTGADTEAFF	TGTGCCAGCTCACAAACAGGGGCGGACACTGAAGCTTTCTTT
TRBD1	TRBV5-1	NA	TRBJ2-3	15	CASSPGTGGGDTQYF	TGCGCCAGCAGCCCTGGGACAGGGGGGGGAGATACGCAGTATTTT
TRBD1	TRBV9	NA	TRBJ1-6	17	CASSTGTGGLDNSPLHF	TGTGCCAGCAGCACTGGGACAGGGGGCTTAGATAATTCACCCCTCCACTTT
TRBD2	TRBV5-1	once	TRBJ2-1	16	CASSSSFGGGGGQQFF	TGCGCCAGCAGCTCGTCATTCGGGGGAGGCGGGGGTCAGCAGTTCTTC
NA	TRBV19	NA	TRBJ1-1	15	CASSMGAGSPKEAFF	TGTGCCAGTAGTATGGGGGCCGGGTCCCCAAAGGAAGCTTTCTTT
TRBD1	TRBV5-1	NA	TRBJ2-3	16	CASSLAGQAYTDTQYF	TGCGCCAGCAGCTTGGCAGGACAGGCGTACACAGATACGCAGTATTTT
NA	TRBV21-1	NA	TRBJ2-1	14	CASSKEARGIEQFF	TGTGCCAGCAGCAAAGAGGCCAGGGGTATTGAGCAGTTCTTC
NA	TRBV7-3	few	TRBJ1-1	14	CASSPVGSYTEAFF	TGTGCCAGCAGCCCGGTGGGGAGTTACACTGAAGCTTTCTTT
TRBD1	TRBV5-1	NA	TRBJ2-3	15	CASSLGQGSTDTQYF	TGCGCCAGCAGCTTGGGACAGGGGAGCACAGATACGCAGTATTTT
NA	TRBV2	NA	TRBJ1-5	13	CASSGTGNQPQHF	TGTGCCAGCAGTGGGACAGGCAATCAGCCCCAGCATTTT
TRBD2	TRBV4-1	NA	TRBJ2-7	13	CASSQDEGTRIYF	TGCGCCAGCAGCCAAGACGAAGGGACTAGGATTTACTTC
NA	TRBV7-9	few	TRBJ1-4	12	CASSWADEKLFF	TGTGCCAGCAGCTGGGCCGATGAAAAACTGTTTTTT
TRBD2	TRBV24-1	NA	TRBJ2-3	14	CATSRRGGTDTQYF	TGTGCCACCAGTCGTCGGGGGGGCACAGATACGCAGTATTTT
NA	TRBV5-1	few	TRBJ1-4	18	CASSLASGGVATNEKLFF	TGCGCCAGCAGCTTGGCCAGCGGGGGGGTTGCAACTAATGAAAAACTGTTTTTT
NA	TRBV5-4	NA	TRBJ2-5	16	CASSLAGAGHRRAQYF	TGTGCCAGCAGCTTGGCCGGAGCGGGACACAGGAGGGCCCAGTACTTC
TRBD1	TRBV11-2	NA	TRBJ2-1	16	CASSLVYGTGQSEQFF	TGTGCCAGCAGCTTAGTTTACGGGACAGGGCAATCTGAGCAGTTCTTC